This T cell receptor (beta chain) was obtained from a study of blood T cell repertoires in COVID-19. On the study more broadly: Italy, Spain and the United States were the sources of the convalescent and acute COVID-19 samples.

CDR3 size: 13 residues. Germline V gene data show CDR1 as MNHEY and CDR2 as SMNVEV (reference sequence). Trimming removed 4 bases at V and 5 bases at J, with 11 bases between. In the study's own analysis: Scientists estimated how many nucleated cells there were by amplifying reference gene primers. Using immunoSEQ multiplex PCR, the repertoire was profiled, and TCRdb retains in-frame clones only, with some absent. V, J and clone size derive from that table, while D and trimming were established from the DNA sequence. The sample contains some 120,000 clones, 90% of which appear only once. This clone was counted between two and nine times.

This sequence joins TRBV27 and TRBJ2-5, with D possibly matching TRBD1 (6 bases). The TCR sequence derives from a human donor with active COVID-19. The donor label of this sample is uncertain. The sequenced material came from peripheral blood. This CDR3 is CASSWGPVETQYF. CDR3 bases: TGTGCCAGCAGTTGGGGGCCGGTTGAGACCCAGTACTTC.